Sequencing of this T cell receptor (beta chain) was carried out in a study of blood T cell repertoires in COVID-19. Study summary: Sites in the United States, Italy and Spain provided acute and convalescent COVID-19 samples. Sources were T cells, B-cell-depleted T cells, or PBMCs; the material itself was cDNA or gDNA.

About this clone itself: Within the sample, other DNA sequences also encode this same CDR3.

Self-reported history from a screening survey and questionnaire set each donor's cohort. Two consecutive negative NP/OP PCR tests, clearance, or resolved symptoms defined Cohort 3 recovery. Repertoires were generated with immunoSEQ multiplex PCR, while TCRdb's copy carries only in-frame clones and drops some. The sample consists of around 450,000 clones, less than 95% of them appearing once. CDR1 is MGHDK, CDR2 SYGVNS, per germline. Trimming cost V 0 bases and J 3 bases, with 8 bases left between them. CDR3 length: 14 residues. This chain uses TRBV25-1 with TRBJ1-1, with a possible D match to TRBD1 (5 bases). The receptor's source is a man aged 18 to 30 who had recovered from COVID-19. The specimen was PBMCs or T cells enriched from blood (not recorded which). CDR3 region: CASSEYGADTEAFF. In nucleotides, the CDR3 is TGTGCCAGCAGTGAATATGGGGCCGACACTGAAGCTTTCTTT.